The 19 T cell receptor beta chains below all came from one sample that was sequenced in a study of shared clonotypes between healthy human individuals. The assay was immunoSEQ multiplex PCR, and TCRdb's table has in-frame clones only and misses some. The repertoire includes 490,000 or so clones, about 82% of them detected once, and around 13% sits in the top ten. What was sequenced was PBMCs. The origin of the receptors is a woman in her thirties or forties in good health. Some clones in this sample may be carry-over from other donors' samples.

This clone has a single count. This chain uses TRBV5-1 with TRBJ1-4, with D perhaps TRBD1 (5 bases). Looked up from germline, CDR1 is SGHRS and CDR2 is YFSETQ. Trimming stripped 4 bases from V and 0 bases from J, with 7 bases between. The CDR3 consists of 14 residues. The CDR3 loop reads CASSDSATNEKLFF. The CDR3 DNA sequence: TGCGCCAGCAGCGACAGTGCAACTAATGAAAAACTGTTTTTT. The variable domain in full, with the rest retrieved from reference TRBV5-1 and TRBJ1-4, is KAGVTQTPRYLIKTRGQQVTLSCSPISGHRSVSWYQQTPGQGLQFLFEYFSETQRNKGNFPGRFSGRQFSNSRSEMNVSTLELGDSALYLCASSDSATNEKLFFGSGTQLSVL.

This chain links TRBV29-1 with TRBJ2-1; D may be TRBD1 (6 bases). This CDR3 has 14 amino acids. Germline V gene lookup returns CDR1 SQVTM and CDR2 ANQGSEA. Trimming pared 4 bases from V and 4 bases from J, leaving 14 bases between. CDR3 nucleotide sequence: TGCAGCGTTGTAAGGCAGGGGACATACAATGAGCAGTTCTTC. It specifies CSVVRQGTYNEQFF.

This clone was seen only a few times. This sequence joins TRBV19 and TRBJ1-5; D is ambiguous. This CDR3 is built from 15 residues. The germline V gene has CDR1 LNHDA and CDR2 SQIVND (reference sequence). V was cut by 0 bases and J by 7 bases, with 13 bases left in between. The CDR3 DNA reads as TGTGCCAGTAGTATAGACCGGGAAATCGGCCAGCCCCAGCATTTT. Amino acid sequence: CASSIDREIGQPQHF.

Remarks on this clone: An end of the junction differs from the germline gene, which may be a read error. The chain uses TRBV2 and TRBJ2-5; D perhaps matches TRBD1 (5 bases). The CDR3 is 14 amino acids. CDR1 and CDR2 (germline): SNHLY, FYNNEI. The CDR3 region is CASSEDRMTETQYF. The CDR3 DNA reads TGTGCCAGCAGCGAAGACAGAATGACAGAGACCCAGTACTTC. The full variable domain, completed using reference TRBV2 and TRBJ2-5, is EPEVTQTPSHQVTQMGQEVILRCVPISNHLYFYWYRQILGQKVEFLVSFYNNEISEKSEIFDDQFSVERPDGSNFTLKIRSTKLEDSAMYFCASSEDRMTETQYFGPGTRLLVL.

The chain links TRBV4-3 to TRBJ2-6; D unresolved. The V gene lost 0 bases and the J gene lost 0 bases, with 9 bases spanning the gap. The CDR3 has 17 residues. The germline gives CDR1 LGHNA, CDR2 YSLEER. The CDR3 here is CASSQDSPGSGANVLTF. The CDR3 coding sequence is TGCGCCAGCAGCCAAGATTCCCCAGGCTCTGGGGCCAACGTCCTGACTTTC.

CDR3 nucleotides: TGCGCCAGCAGCGCTCAGGGGAGCCCTGGGGCCAACGTCCTGACTTTC. As protein: CASSAQGSPGANVLTF. The chain couples TRBV5-1 to TRBJ2-6, with a weak D call TRBD1 (6 bases). The CDR3 is 16 residues long. CDR1 SGHRS and CDR2 YFSETQ come from the germline V gene. Trimming shortened V by 4 bases and J by 2 bases, and 13 bases separated the two germline ends.

The CDR3 loop reads CASRFPEPYGYTF. The CDR3 nucleotides are TGTGCCAGCAGGTTCCCCGAACCTTATGGCTACACCTTC. This chain joins TRBV2 and TRBJ1-2; D remains ambiguous. Germline CDR1 is SNHLY and CDR2 is FYNNEI. The CDR3 has 13 amino acids. V lost 6 bases, J lost 5 bases, and 13 bases lay in between.

The chain recombines TRBV7-9 with TRBJ2-2; D unresolved. The CDR3 loop spans 16 amino acids. Trimming stripped 1 base from V and 5 bases from J, with 14 bases between. Germline assignment: CDR1 SEHNR and CDR2 FQNEAQ (reference sequence). Here the CDR3 DNA reads TGTGCCAGCAGCTTAGTTTCCGGGTCGAGGACCGGGGAGCTGTTTTTT. This sequence encodes CASSLVSGSRTGELFF.

The gene calls are TRBV5-8 and TRBJ2-5; D is ambiguous. Germline V lookup: CDR1 SGHTS, CDR2 YDEGEE. The CDR3 has 16 residues. Deletions cut 4 bases from V and 2 bases from J, with 18 bases between. CDR3 sequence: CASSQGPIDSQETQYF. The CDR3 DNA follows: TGTGCCAGCAGCCAAGGACCAATAGACTCACAAGAGACCCAGTACTTC.

V gene TRBV27 combines with J gene TRBJ2-7; 12 positions agree with TRBD2. The V segment lost 5 bases and the J segment 7 bases; nucleotides outside the gene matches: 15. CDR1 is MNHEY, CDR2 SMNVEV, per germline (reference sequence). This CDR3 comprises 17 residues. Here the CDR3 DNA reads TGTGCCAGCAGTGCCGGCTCTAGACTAGCGGGAGTGGGGGAGCAGTACTTC. This encodes CASSAGSRLAGVGEQYF.

This chain uses TRBV4-2 with TRBJ2-7, with D perhaps TRBD2 (6 bases). This CDR3 is built from 15 residues. The germline V gene encodes CDR1 LGHNA and CDR2 YNFKEQ. Trimming stripped 0 bases from V and 4 bases from J, with 13 bases between. This CDR3 is CASSQEVAGSYEQYF. The CDR3, as DNA: TGTGCCAGCAGCCAAGAGGTGGCGGGGTCGTACGAGCAGTACTTC.

Here the CDR3 reads CASSPPGQGYPGQYF. CDR3 nucleotide sequence: TGTGCCAGCAGTCCCCCGGGACAGGGGTACCCAGGGCAGTACTTC. This chain links TRBV7-8 with TRBJ2-7, with 10 bases fitting TRBD1. V lost 6 bases to trimming and J lost 9 bases; unmatched junction nucleotides: 14. Germline CDR1 reads SGHVS; CDR2 reads FQNEAQ. The CDR3 runs 15 residues. The full variable domain, with the rest looked up from reference TRBV7-8 and TRBJ2-7, is GAGVSQSPRYKVAKRGQDVALRCDPISGHVSLFWYQQALGQGPEFLTYFQNEAQLDKSGLPSDRFFAERPEGSVSTLKIQRTQQEDSAVYLCASSPPGQGYPGQYFGPGTRLTVT.

The chain carries TRBV5-6 and TRBJ2-1; 10 positions agree with TRBD2. The CDR3 totals 18 residues. V lost 0 bases, J lost 0 bases, and 6 bases stayed unmatched. The germline CDR1 and CDR2 sequences are SGHDT and YYEEEE. DNA of the CDR3: TGTGCCAGCAGCTTGGGGCTAGCGGGAGACCTCTCCTACAATGAGCAGTTCTTC. Translation: CASSLGLAGDLSYNEQFF.

This clone was counted ten times or more. CDR3 sequence: CASSSGAGTSGNTIYF. In DNA form, the CDR3 reads TGTGCCAGCAGCTCAGGGGCAGGGACCTCTGGAAACACCATATATTTT. J is TRBJ1-3 and V is TRBV7-9, with D possibly being TRBD1 (6 bases). The V end lost 4 bases, the J end lost 0 bases, and 13 bases lay between the germline ends. The CDR3 has 16 residues. Germline CDR1 SEHNR, CDR2 FQNEAQ (reference sequence).

This rearrangement joins TRBV2 to TRBJ2-5, with D hard to call. The J call is in doubt because the DNA end fits TRBJ2-7 better. Germline V gene sequence: CDR1 SNHLY, CDR2 FYNNEI. CDR3 length: 14 residues. In DNA form, the CDR3 reads TGTGCCAGCAGTGAGGCAGGTTATTCCTACGAGCAGTACTTC. Translating it yields CASSEAGYSYEQYF.

The CDR3 DNA sequence: TGTGCCAGCAGCTTAAGGATTCGTGCTACTAGGGGCGACACCTTC. Translated, it gives CASSLRIRATRGDTF. This rearrangement joins TRBV7-8 to TRBJ1-2, with D maybe TRBD1 (5 bases). The CDR3 is 15 amino acids. Germline loops: CDR1 SGHVS, CDR2 FQNEAQ. V was pared by 2 bases and J by 12 bases, with 22 bases between.

The chain joins TRBV6-5 to TRBJ2-5; weak D call: TRBD2 (6 bases). The CDR3 is 14 residues long. Germline CDR1 MNHEY, CDR2 SVGAGI. Trimming pared 6 bases from V and 1 base from J, leaving 12 bases between. The CDR3: CASRGGGAQETQYF. CDR3 nucleotide sequence: TGTGCCAGCAGGGGGGGAGGAGCCCAAGAGACCCAGTACTTC.

Here the CDR3 reads CASSSPPGRPRRRETQYF. In DNA form, the CDR3 reads TGTGCCAGCAGCTCCCCCCCGGGGCGGCCTCGGAGGAGGGAGACCCAGTACTTC. The chain joins TRBV11-2 to TRBJ2-5; either TRBD1 or TRBD2 may fit D (5 bases each). Trimming stripped 4 bases from V and 5 bases from J, with 26 bases between. Germline V CDR1 and CDR2: SGHAT, FQNNGV. The CDR3 is made up of 18 amino acids.

V usage is TRBV21-1 and J usage is TRBJ2-7. TRBV21-1 is assigned pseudogene status. This CDR3 is built from 13 residues. The CDR3 loop reads CASTIVVVYEQYF. CDR3 bases: TGTGCCAGCACAATCGTGGTCGTCTACGAGCAGTACTTC.